This T cell receptor beta chain is from a study of control samples from healthy donors and cancer patients. The assay was immunoSEQ multiplex PCR, and TCRdb's table has in-frame clones only and misses some. The profile covers 100,000 to 150,000 clones, with approximately 92% appearing a single time and 4.5% to 7% taken by the ten largest. CDR3 length: 16 amino acids. Germline values: CDR1 SGHAT, CDR2 FQNNGV. The V end was cut by 5 bases, the J end by 2 bases, with 17 bases between. The rearrangement links TRBV11-2 to TRBJ2-3; TRBD2 is a possible D gene (6 bases). The TCR originated in a man younger than 30 in good health. Sequencing was performed on blood. CDR3 protein: CASSPRLSGLTDTQYF. The CDR3, as DNA: TGTGCCAGCAGCCCCCGACTTAGCGGCCTCACAGATACGCAGTATTTT.